This T cell receptor (beta chain) was documented in a study of regulatory T cells in long-lasting Graves disease. For the study at large: The term persistent Graves' disease signified upward of 5 years on antithyroid drugs with positive TSH receptor antibodies.

With V trimmed by 0 bases and J by 2 bases, 5 bases remained unmatched. The CDR3 totals 17 residues. CDR1 is LGHNA, CDR2 YNFKEQ, per germline. Time point defined: persistent/refractory GD, antithyroid drugs over 5 years with positive TRAb. The TCR library was prepared using RNA isolated from PBMCs. Through Arm-PCR of CDR3 regions and iRepertoire HTBI primers, TCR beta libraries were built. TCRdb re-called the multiplex PCR reads with MiXCR, one entry per CDR3 protein. The sample consists of roughly 500,000 distinct CDR3 sequences, around 20% of them appearing once. This clonotype was found a few times.

The material sequenced was peripheral blood mononuclear cells (PBMCs), taken when the disease was refractory, from a patient treated with antithyroid drugs. The TCR comes from a female donor with Graves disease. The chain couples TRBV4-2 to TRBJ2-2, with 8 bases identical to TRBD2. In nucleotides, the CDR3 is TGTGCCAGCAGCCAAGAGATACTAGCGGATAACACCGGGGAGCTGTTTTTT. It translates to CASSQEILADNTGELFF.